This TCR beta chain was sequenced during a study of blood T cell repertoires in COVID-19 (TCRdb year 2020). General notes on the study: Samples covering the acute and convalescent phases of COVID-19 were provided by collaborators in the United States, Italy and Spain. The material from the prospective study consisted of cDNA or gDNA derived from T cells, B-cell-depleted T cells, or PBMCs. Deeply sampled blood TCRbeta repertoires from subjects exposed to, actively infected with, or recovered from COVID-19 were included in the dataset. The repertoires were released in a freely available public database meant as a resource for research on the immune response to SARS-CoV-2. Samples were obtained from the ongoing ImmuneRACE study (first 160 participants) and from about 1,300 subjects provided by 6 global collaborators. A de-identified subject ID, COVID-19 status, age in years and sex were almost always included in the sample metadata. HLA class I and class II types, where available, came from metadata supplied by the sample provider rather than from assay-based typing.

Beyond this particular receptor, the publication reports: How much clinical and demographic metadata was included differed by source and by participant, and the metadata was provided uncurated.

Note on this clone: The antigen it recognizes is unknown. The record has no base qualities; no much larger clone is one base away.

From the cysteine up to the phenylalanine, the CDR3 has a length of 14 residues. Just CDR3 DNA is preserved here, 42 bases in frame from base 1. V was cut back by 2 bases and J by 4 bases, leaving a gap of 12 bases between them. Taken from the germline V gene, the CDR1 and CDR2 loops are MNHNS and SASEGT. Collaborating institutions collected whole blood in K2EDTA tubes following their own protocols. For TCRbeta analysis, collaborators shipped samples as frozen whole blood, isolated PBMCs, or DNA extracted from either of those sample types. The immunoSEQ Assay, a bias-controlled multiplex PCR, was used to amplify TCRbeta CDR3 regions from genomic DNA. Per the original workflow: The number of nucleated cells in each sample was estimated by amplification of reference gene primers within the assay. To quantify the absolute abundance of each unique TCRbeta CDR3 rearrangement, sequence reads were collapsed and filtered. Productive Simpson clonality was computed per sample as the square root of Simpson's diversity index over productive rearrangements. As stored in TCRdb, this immuneACCESS dataset retains in-frame rearrangements with V and J assigned. A fraction of the clones does not appear; measured against another copy, unresolved V genes explain less than half of the discrepancy, and the remainder lacks a known reason. Clonal size and the V and J genes are those of that table, whereas D and trimming came from the DNA. Within this sample are 100,000 to 150,000 clones, with approximately 85% of them counted one time only. The leading ten clones occupy just over 6.5% of the sample.

The rearranged chain carries TRBV6-1 and TRBJ2-7; the D segment cannot be called with confidence. The sequence was obtained from a man aged 80 or over with active or convalescent COVID-19. The sample consisted of peripheral blood. The CDR3 reads as follows: CASSEIQSLYEQYF. The DNA is TGTGCCAGCAGTGAAATCCAGTCTTTATACGAGCAGTACTTC.